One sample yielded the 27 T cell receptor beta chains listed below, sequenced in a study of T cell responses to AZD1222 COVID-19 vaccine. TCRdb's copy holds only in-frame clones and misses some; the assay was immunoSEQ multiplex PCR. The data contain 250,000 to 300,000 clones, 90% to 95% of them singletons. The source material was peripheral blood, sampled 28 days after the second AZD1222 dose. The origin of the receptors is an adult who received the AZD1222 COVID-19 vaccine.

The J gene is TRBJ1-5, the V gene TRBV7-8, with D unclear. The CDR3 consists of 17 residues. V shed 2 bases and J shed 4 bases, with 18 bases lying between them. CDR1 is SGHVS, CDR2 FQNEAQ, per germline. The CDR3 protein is CASSLNSVGSSNQPQHF. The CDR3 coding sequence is TGTGCCAGCAGCTTAAATTCGGTGGGTAGTTCAAATCAGCCCCAGCATTTT.

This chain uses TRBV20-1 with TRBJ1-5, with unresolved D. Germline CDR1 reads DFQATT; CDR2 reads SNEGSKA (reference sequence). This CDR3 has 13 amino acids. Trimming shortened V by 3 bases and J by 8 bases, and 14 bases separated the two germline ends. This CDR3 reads CSASSAAREPQHF. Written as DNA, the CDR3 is TGCAGTGCTAGTAGTGCGGCACGGGAGCCCCAGCATTTT.

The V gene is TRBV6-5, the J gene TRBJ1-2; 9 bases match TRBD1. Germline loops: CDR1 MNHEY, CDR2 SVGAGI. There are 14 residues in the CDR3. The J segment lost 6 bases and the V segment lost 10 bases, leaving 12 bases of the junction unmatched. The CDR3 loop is CATRRGTGGNGYTF. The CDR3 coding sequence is TGTGCCACCCGAAGAGGAACAGGGGGCAATGGCTACACCTTC.

The CDR3 sequence is CASREPSGLQYF. The CDR3 DNA sequence: TGTGCCAGCAGGGAACCTAGCGGACTTCAGTACTTC. The V and J genes are TRBV2 and TRBJ2-4; TRBD2 aligns across 7 bases. Germline-derived CDR1 and CDR2 are SNHLY and FYNNEI. Trimming removed 6 bases from V and 11 bases from J; junction bases left unmatched: 7. This CDR3 contains 12 residues.

The CDR3 reads CASSPMVSQETQYF. In DNA form, the CDR3 reads TGTGCCAGCAGCCCTATGGTCAGTCAAGAGACCCAGTACTTC. This chain links TRBV5-6 with TRBJ2-5; D is ambiguous. Germline CDR1 is SGHDT and CDR2 is YYEEEE. Trimming took off 4 bases at V and 2 bases at J, with 12 bases between the two ends. The CDR3 has 14 amino acids. Full variable domain (outside the CDR3, taken from reference TRBV5-6 and TRBJ2-5): DAGVTQSPTHLIKTRGQQVTLRCSPKSGHDTVSWYQQALGQGPQFIFQYYEEEERQRGNFPDRFSGHQFPNYSSELNVNALLLGDSALYLCASSPMVSQETQYFGPGTRLLVL.

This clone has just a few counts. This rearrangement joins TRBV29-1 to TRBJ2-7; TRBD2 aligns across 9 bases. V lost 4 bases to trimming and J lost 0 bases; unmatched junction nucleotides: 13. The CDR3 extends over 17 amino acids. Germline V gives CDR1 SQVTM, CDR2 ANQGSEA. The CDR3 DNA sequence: TGCAGCGTTGCCGGGCTAGCGGGACTCTCGGCCTCCTACGAGCAGTACTTC. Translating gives CSVAGLAGLSASYEQYF.

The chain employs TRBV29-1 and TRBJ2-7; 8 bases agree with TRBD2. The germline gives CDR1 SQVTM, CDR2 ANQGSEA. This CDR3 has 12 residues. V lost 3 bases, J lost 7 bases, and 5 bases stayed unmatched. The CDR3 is CSVERGAREQYF. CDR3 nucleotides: TGCAGCGTTGAGCGGGGGGCGCGGGAGCAGTACTTC.

CDR3 residues: CASNHRGSRYEQFF. In DNA, the CDR3 is TGTGCCAGCAACCATAGAGGGTCGCGCTATGAGCAGTTCTTC. The rearrangement joins TRBV5-6 to TRBJ2-1; the D gene is possibly TRBD2 (5 bases). Per germline, CDR1 SGHDT and CDR2 YYEEEE. The CDR3 is made up of 14 amino acids. Between the trimmed V and J ends, which lost 6 bases and 8 bases, there was a span of 18 bases.

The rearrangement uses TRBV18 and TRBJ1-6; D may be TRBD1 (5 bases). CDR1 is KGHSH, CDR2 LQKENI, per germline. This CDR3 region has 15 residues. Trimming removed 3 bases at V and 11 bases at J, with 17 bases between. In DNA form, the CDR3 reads TGTGCCAGCTCACCTCGGGACCCACTTTTAACACCCCTCCACTTT. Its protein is CASSPRDPLLTPLHF.

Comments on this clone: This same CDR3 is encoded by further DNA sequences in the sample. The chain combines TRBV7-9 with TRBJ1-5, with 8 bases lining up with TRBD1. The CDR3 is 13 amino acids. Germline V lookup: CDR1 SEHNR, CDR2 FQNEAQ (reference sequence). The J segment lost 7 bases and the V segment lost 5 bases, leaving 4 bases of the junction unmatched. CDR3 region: CASSAQGDQPQHF. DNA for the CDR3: TGTGCCAGCAGCGCACAGGGGGACCAGCCCCAGCATTTT.

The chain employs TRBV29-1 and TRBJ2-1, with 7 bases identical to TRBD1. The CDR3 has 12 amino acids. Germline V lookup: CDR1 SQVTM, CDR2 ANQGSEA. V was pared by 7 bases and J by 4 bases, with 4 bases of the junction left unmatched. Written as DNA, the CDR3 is TGCAGCGCTAGGACAGGTTACAATGAGCAGTTCTTC. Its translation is CSARTGYNEQFF.

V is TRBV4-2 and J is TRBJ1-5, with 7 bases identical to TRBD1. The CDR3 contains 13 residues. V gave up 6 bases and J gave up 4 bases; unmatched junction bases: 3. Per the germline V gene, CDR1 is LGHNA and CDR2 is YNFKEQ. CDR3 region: CASRGQQNQPQHF. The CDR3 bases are TGTGCCAGCAGGGGACAGCAAAATCAGCCCCAGCATTTT.

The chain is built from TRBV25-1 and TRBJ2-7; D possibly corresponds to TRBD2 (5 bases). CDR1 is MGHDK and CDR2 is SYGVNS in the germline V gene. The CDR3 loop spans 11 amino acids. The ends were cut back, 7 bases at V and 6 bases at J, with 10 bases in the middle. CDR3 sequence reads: CASTGSREQYF. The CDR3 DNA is TGTGCCAGCACGGGGTCCCGCGAGCAGTACTTC.

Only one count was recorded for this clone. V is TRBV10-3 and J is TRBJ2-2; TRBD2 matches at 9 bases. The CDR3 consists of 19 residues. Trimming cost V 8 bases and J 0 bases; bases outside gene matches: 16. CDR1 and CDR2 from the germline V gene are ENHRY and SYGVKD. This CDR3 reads CAIGPLFGLAGTNTGELFF. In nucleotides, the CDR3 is TGTGCCATCGGCCCTCTATTCGGGCTAGCGGGGACGAACACCGGGGAGCTGTTTTTT.

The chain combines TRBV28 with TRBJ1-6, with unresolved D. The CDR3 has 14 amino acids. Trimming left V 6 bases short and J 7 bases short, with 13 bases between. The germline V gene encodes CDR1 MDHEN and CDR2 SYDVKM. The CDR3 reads CASSSRRSNSPLHF. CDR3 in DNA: TGTGCCAGCAGCTCTAGGCGGAGCAATTCACCCCTCCACTTT.

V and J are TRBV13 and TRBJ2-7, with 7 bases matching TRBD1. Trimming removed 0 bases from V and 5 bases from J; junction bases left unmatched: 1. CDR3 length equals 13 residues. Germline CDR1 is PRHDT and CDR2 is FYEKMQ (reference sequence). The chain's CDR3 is CASSLGGGDEQYF. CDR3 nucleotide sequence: TGTGCCAGCAGCTTAGGAGGGGGCGACGAGCAGTACTTC.

DNA for the CDR3: TGTGCCACCAGTGACCCTGGACCGAACAATGAGCAGTTCTTC. This encodes CATSDPGPNNEQFF. The gene calls are TRBV24-1 and TRBJ2-1, with no clear D. This CDR3 is built from 14 residues. V was cut by 4 bases and J by 5 bases, with 11 bases left in between. Germline V CDR1 and CDR2: KGHDR, SFDVKD.

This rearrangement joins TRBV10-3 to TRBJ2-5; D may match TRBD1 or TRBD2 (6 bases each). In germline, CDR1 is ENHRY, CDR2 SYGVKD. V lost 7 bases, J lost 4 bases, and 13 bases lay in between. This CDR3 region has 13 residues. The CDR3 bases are TGTGCCATCACTAAGGGGGGCGGAGAGACCCAGTACTTC. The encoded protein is CAITKGGGETQYF.

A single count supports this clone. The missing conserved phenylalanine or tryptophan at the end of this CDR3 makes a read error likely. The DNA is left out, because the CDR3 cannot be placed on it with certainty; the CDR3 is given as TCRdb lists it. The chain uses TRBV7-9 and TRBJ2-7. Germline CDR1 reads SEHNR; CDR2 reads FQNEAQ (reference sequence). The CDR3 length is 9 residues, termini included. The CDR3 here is CASSLSWTY.

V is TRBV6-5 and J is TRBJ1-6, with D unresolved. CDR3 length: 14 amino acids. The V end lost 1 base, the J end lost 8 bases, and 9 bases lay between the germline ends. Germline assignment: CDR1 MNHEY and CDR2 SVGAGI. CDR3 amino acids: CASSYLGSDSPLHF. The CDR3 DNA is TGTGCCAGCAGTTACTTGGGATCTGATTCACCCCTCCACTTT.

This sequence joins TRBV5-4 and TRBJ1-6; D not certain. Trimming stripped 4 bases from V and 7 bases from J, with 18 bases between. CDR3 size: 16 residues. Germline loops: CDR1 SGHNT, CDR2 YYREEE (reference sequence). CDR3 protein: CASSQSTVTGNSPLHF. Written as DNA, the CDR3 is TGTGCCAGCAGCCAATCGACCGTGACTGGCAATTCACCCCTCCACTTT.

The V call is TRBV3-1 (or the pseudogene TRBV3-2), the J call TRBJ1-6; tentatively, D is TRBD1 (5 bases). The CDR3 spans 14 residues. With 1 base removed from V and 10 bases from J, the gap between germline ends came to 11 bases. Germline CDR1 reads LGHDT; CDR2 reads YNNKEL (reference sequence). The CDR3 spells CASSQGQPSSPLHF. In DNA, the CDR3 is TGTGCCAGCAGCCAAGGACAGCCTAGCTCACCCCTCCACTTT.

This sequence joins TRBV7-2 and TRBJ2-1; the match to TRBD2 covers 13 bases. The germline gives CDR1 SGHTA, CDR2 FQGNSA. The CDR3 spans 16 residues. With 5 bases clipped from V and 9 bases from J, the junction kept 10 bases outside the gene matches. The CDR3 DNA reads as TGTGCCAGCAGCCCGATGACTAGCGGGAGGTACGGTGAGCAGTTCTTC. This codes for CASSPMTSGRYGEQFF. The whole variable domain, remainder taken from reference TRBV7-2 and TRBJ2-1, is GAGVSQSPSNKVTEKGKDVELRCDPISGHTALYWYRQSLGQGLEFLIYFQGNSAPDKSGLPSDRFSAERTGGSVSTLTIQRTQQEDSAVYLCASSPMTSGRYGEQFFGPGTRLTVL.

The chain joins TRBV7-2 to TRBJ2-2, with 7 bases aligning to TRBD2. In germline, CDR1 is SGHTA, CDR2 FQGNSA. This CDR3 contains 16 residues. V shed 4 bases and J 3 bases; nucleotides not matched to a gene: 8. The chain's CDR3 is CASSSGFSGYTGELFF. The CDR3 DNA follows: TGTGCCAGCAGCTCCGGGTTTAGCGGGTACACCGGGGAGCTGTTTTTT.

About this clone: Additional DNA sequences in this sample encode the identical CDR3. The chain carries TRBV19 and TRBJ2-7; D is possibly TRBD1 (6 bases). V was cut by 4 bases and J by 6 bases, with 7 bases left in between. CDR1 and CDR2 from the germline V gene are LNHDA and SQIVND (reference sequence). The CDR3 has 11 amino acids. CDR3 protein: CASSTGVEQYF. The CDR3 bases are TGTGCCAGTAGTACAGGGGTCGAGCAGTACTTC.

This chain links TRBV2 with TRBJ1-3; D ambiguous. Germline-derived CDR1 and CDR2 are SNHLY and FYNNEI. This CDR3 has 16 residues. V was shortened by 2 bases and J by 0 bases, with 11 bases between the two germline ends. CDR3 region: CASSEIFWFSGNTIYF. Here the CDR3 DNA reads TGTGCCAGCAGTGAAATTTTCTGGTTCTCTGGAAACACCATATATTTT.

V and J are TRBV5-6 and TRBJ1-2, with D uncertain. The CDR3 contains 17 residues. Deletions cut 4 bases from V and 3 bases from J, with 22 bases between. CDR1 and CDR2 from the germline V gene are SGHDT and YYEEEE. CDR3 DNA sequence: TGTGCCAGCAGCCCGGTGGAGTTGTATCTGGGTGACTATGGCTACACCTTC. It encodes CASSPVELYLGDYGYTF.